The rows below give T cell receptor beta chains drawn from one sample of a study of T cells in Graves' hyperthyroidism and ophthalmopathy. TCRdb passed the multiplex PCR reads through MiXCR, listing each CDR3 protein once. The sample includes about 300,000 distinct CDR3 sequences, less than 20% seen only once; the top ten take less than 45%. Sequencing was carried out using blood. Receptor source: a man aged 50 to 59 with Graves' ophthalmopathy. The CDR3 runs from the conserved cysteine through the conserved F or W. A D gene is named only where the DNA matches it firmly. Not every row has a clone size; where given, it reads once, few, many or a size class.

>-|few|TRBV4-2|TRBJ1-2
CASSQDGGASNYGYTF
TGTGCCAGCAGCCAAGATGGAGGGGCGTCGAACTATGGCTACACCTTC
>-|few|TRBV5-1|TRBJ2-5
CASSLDGPAGGETQYF
TGCGCCAGCAGCTTGGACGGGCCCGCGGGTGGTGAGACCCAGTACTTC
>-|few|TRBV3-1|TRBJ1-1
CASSQVSLLLDLNTEAFF
TGTGCCAGCAGCCAAGTTTCTCTCTTATTAGATTTGAACACTGAAGCTTTCTTT
>-|-|TRBV6-1|TRBJ2-7
CASVGPGSYEQYF
TGTGCCAGCGTCGGCCCGGGCTCCTACGAGCAGTACTTC
>-|-|TRBV6-1|TRBJ1-5
CASSREGPGGSNQPQHF
TGTGCCAGCAGTCGGGAGGGACCGGGGGGTAGCAATCAGCCCCAGCATTTT
>TRBD2|many|TRBV30|TRBJ2-3
CAWMGLAGLTDTQYF
TGTGCCTGGATGGGACTAGCGGGACTCACAGATACGCAGTATTTT
>-|many|TRBV30|TRBJ1-1
CAWSPTGLGEAFF
TGTGCCTGGAGTCCGACAGGTCTTGGGGAAGCTTTCTTT
>TRBD2|few|TRBV5-4|TRBJ2-2
CASSLLAGGLGNTGELFF
TGTGCCAGCAGCCTCCTAGCGGGAGGGCTAGGGAACACCGGGGAGCTGTTTTTT
>-|many|TRBV15|TRBJ2-5
CATGSLQETQYF
TGTGCCACCGGATCTCTCCAAGAGACCCAGTACTTC
>-|-|TRBV19|TRBJ2-2
CASVRTATNTGELFF
TGTGCCAGTGTGAGGACCGCCACGAACACCGGGGAGCTGTTTTTT
>-|-|TRBV6-2/TRBV6-3|TRBJ2-3
CASSPGSGSTDTQYF
TGTGCCAGCAGCCCGGGTTCGGGCAGCACAGATACGCAGTATTTT
>TRBD1|-|TRBV7-9|TRBJ2-3
CASNLETGAVRGTQYF
TGTGCCAGCAACTTAGAGACAGGGGCCGTTCGGGGTACGCAGTATTTT
>TRBD1|few|TRBV19|TRBJ1-1
CASTKDRGQTEAFF
TGTGCCAGTACTAAAGACAGGGGGCAGACTGAAGCTTTCTTT
>-|-|TRBV20-1|TRBJ1-2
CSARDPLRGDYGYTF
TGCAGTGCTAGAGACCCTCTACGGGGGGACTATGGCTACACCTTC
>-|-|TRBV9|TRBJ2-2
CASSVGDTNTGELVF
TGTGCCAGCAGCGTAGGAGATACGAACACCGGGGAGCTGGTTTTT
>TRBD2|few|TRBV7-2|TRBJ2-1
CASSLREGRRDEQFF
TGTGCCAGCAGCTTGAGGGAGGGCCGAAGGGATGAGCAGTTCTTC
>-|few|TRBV6-1|TRBJ2-7
CASRAAGSSSYEQYF
TGTGCCAGCAGAGCCGCGGGGAGTTCTTCCTACGAGCAGTACTTC
>-|many|TRBV28|TRBJ2-4
CASSLKGLKNIQYF
TGTGCCAGCAGTTTAAAGGGCTTAAAAAACATTCAGTACTTC
>TRBD1|-|TRBV2|TRBJ1-5
CASSENRGMGQPQHF
TGTGCCAGCAGTGAAAACAGGGGAATGGGTCAGCCCCAGCATTTT
>TRBD2|many|TRBV6-5|TRBJ2-7
CASSYSSGLAGGDGQYF
TGTGCCAGCAGTTACTCGTCCGGACTAGCGGGCGGGGATGGGCAGTACTTC
>-|many|TRBV2|TRBJ1-1
CASRGSLNTEAFF
TGTGCCAGCAGAGGGTCTCTAAACACTGAAGCTTTCTTT
>-|-|TRBV12-3/TRBV12-4|TRBJ1-3
CASSLQGVSGNTIYF
TGTGCCAGCAGTTTACAGGGAGTTTCTGGAAACACCATATATTTT
>-|many|TRBV28|TRBJ2-1
CASSPGDLSSYNEQFF
TGTGCCAGCAGTCCGGGGGACTTGAGCTCCTACAATGAGCAGTTCTTC
>-|-|TRBV3-1|TRBJ2-5
CASSQLSAPGTQYF
TGTGCCAGCAGCCAATTATCGGCTCCGGGGACCCAGTACTTC
>-|-|TRBV6-5|TRBJ2-7
CASSYRHSSYEQYF
TGTGCCAGCAGTTACCGCCACAGCTCCTACGAGCAGTACTTC
>TRBD1|many|TRBV5-1|TRBJ1-1
CASSLDGQGRTEAFF
TGCGCCAGCAGCTTGGACGGACAGGGGAGGACTGAAGCTTTCTTT
>-|many|TRBV7-9|TRBJ1-5
CASSSDRLDQPQHF
TGTGCCAGCAGCTCCGACAGACTCGATCAGCCCCAGCATTTT
>TRBD1|many|TRBV2|TRBJ2-3
CASSDGQGLTDTQYF
TGTGCCAGCAGTGATGGACAGGGCTTGACAGATACGCAGTATTTT
>TRBD1|-|TRBV18|TRBJ1-1
CASSQGAGGAWGTEAFF
TGTGCCAGCTCACAAGGGGCAGGGGGCGCGTGGGGCACTGAAGCTTTCTTT
>TRBD2|few|TRBV29-1|TRBJ2-7
CSVLIAGKNEQYF
TGCAGCGTCCTTATAGCGGGAAAGAACGAGCAGTACTTC
>TRBD1|few|TRBV5-1|TRBJ2-7
CASSWVTGTYEQYF
TGCGCCAGCAGCTGGGTGACAGGGACCTACGAGCAGTACTTC
>-|many|TRBV2|TRBJ2-5
CASSETLGGAYF
TGTGCCAGCAGTGAGACTCTCGGTGGTGCGTACTTC
>TRBD1|-|TRBV5-5|TRBJ1-6
CASSQGEGPSPLHF
TGTGCCAGCAGCCAGGGGGAAGGGCCTTCACCCCTCCACTTT
>-|-|TRBV20-1|TRBJ1-2
CSADQGLYGYTF
TGCAGTGCCGACCAGGGTCTTTATGGCTACACCTTC
>TRBD1|few|TRBV10-1|TRBJ2-2
CASRAGQGDPKANTGELFF
TGCGCCAGCAGGGCGGGACAGGGGGACCCGAAGGCGAACACCGGGGAGCTGTTTTTT
>-|many|TRBV7-2|TRBJ1-4
CASSLEAGANEKLFF
TGTGCCAGCAGCCTAGAGGCAGGGGCCAATGAAAAACTGTTTTTT
>TRBD2|few|TRBV5-8|TRBJ2-3
CASSGTSGRTDTQYF
TGTGCCAGCAGCGGGACTAGCGGTCGCACAGATACGCAGTATTTT
>TRBD2|many|TRBV28|TRBJ2-7
CASSIRAGGIYEQYF
TGTGCCAGCAGCATTAGAGCGGGAGGAATCTACGAGCAGTACTTC
>TRBD2|-|TRBV6-2/TRBV6-3|TRBJ2-7
CATRLAGGPDEQYF
TGTGCCACCAGACTAGCGGGAGGGCCGGACGAGCAGTACTTC
>TRBD1|many|TRBV2|TRBJ2-7
CASGTGGEQYF
TGTGCCAGCGGGACAGGGGGAGAGCAGTACTTC
>-|few|TRBV9|TRBJ2-5
CASSLRTTVNAETQYF
TGTGCCAGCAGCCTGAGGACGACGGTAAATGCGGAGACCCAGTACTTC
>-|many|TRBV28|TRBJ2-1
CASSFLADIYNEQFF
TGTGCCAGCAGTTTTCTAGCAGACATTTACAATGAGCAGTTCTTC
>TRBD1|-|TRBV20-1|TRBJ2-3
CSVSDRVLPDTQYF
TGCAGTGTTTCGGACAGGGTACTTCCAGATACGCAGTATTTT
>TRBD1|-|TRBV10-2|TRBJ2-7
CASSPQRQGGEQYF
TGCGCCAGCAGTCCCCAGCGACAGGGCGGCGAGCAGTACTTC
>-|few|TRBV29-1|TRBJ2-4
CSVEDIPLQGSKNIQYF
TGCAGCGTTGAAGACATCCCCCTACAGGGATCCAAAAACATTCAGTACTTC
>-|-|TRBV15|TRBJ1-3
CATSRDLGTGNTIYF
TGTGCCACCAGCAGAGATCTGGGGACTGGAAACACCATATATTTT
>TRBD2|many|TRBV11-1|TRBJ2-7
CASSQQRELSEQYF
TGTGCCAGCAGCCAGCAGCGGGAGTTGAGTGAGCAGTACTTC
>TRBD2|many|TRBV18|TRBJ2-7
CASSPPPGLYEQYF
TGTGCCAGCTCACCACCCCCGGGACTATACGAGCAGTACTTC
>TRBD1|-|TRBV4-1|TRBJ1-1
CASSKDRNLQRGTEAFF
TGCGCCAGCAGCAAGGACAGGAACTTACAGCGGGGCACTGAAGCTTTCTTT
>-|few|TRBV9|TRBJ2-2
CASSVAAPTGELFF
TGTGCCAGCAGCGTAGCCGCTCCCACCGGGGAGCTGTTTTTT
>TRBD2|many|TRBV3-1|TRBJ2-1
CASSQDRLAGRGEQFF
TGTGCCAGCAGCCAAGATCGGCTAGCGGGCCGGGGTGAGCAGTTCTTC